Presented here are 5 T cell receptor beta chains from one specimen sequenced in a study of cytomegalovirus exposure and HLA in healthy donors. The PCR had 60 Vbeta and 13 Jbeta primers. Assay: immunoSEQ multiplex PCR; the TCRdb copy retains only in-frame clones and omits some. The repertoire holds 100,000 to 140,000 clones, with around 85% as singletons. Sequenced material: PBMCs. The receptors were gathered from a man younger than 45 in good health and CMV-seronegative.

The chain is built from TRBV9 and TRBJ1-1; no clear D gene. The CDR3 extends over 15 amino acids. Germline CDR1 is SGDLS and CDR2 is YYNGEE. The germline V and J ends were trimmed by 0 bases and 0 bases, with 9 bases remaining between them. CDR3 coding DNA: TGTGCCAGCAGCGTAGCTGGAGGTATGAACACTGAAGCTTTCTTT. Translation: CASSVAGGMNTEAFF. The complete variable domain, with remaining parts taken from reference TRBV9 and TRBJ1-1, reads DSGVTQTPKHLITATGQRVTLRCSPRSGDLSVYWYQQSLDQGLQFLIQYYNGEERAKGNILERFSAQQFPDLHSELNLSSLELGDSALYFCASSVAGGMNTEAFFGQGTRLTVV.

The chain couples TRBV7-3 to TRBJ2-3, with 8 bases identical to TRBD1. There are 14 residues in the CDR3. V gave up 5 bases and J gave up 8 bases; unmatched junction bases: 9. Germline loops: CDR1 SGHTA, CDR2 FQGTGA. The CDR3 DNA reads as TGTGCCAGCAGCCCTGGACAGGGATACGGTACGCAGTATTTT. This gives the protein CASSPGQGYGTQYF.

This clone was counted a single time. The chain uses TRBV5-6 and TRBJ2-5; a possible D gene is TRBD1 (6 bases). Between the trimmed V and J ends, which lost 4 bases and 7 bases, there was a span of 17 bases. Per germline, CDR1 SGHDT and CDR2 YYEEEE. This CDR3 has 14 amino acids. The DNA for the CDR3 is TGTGCCAGCAGCCTAGGGACACTGGCTGGGACCCAGTACTTC. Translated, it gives CASSLGTLAGTQYF.

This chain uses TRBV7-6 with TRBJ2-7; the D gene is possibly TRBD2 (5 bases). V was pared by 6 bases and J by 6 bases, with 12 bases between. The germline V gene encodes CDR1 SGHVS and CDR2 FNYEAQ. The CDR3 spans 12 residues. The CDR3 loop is CASSPRVGEQYF. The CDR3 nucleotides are TGTGCCAGCAGTCCGAGGGTAGGCGAGCAGTACTTC.

For the CDR3, the DNA is TGTGCCAGCAGCTTACGCCAGGGAGGCACTGAAGCTTTCTTT. This sequence encodes CASSLRQGGTEAFF. This chain connects TRBV7-6 to TRBJ1-1; D may be TRBD1 (5 bases). Trimming cost V 2 bases and J 4 bases, with 11 bases left between them. The CDR3 extends over 14 amino acids. Germline CDR1 reads SGHVS; CDR2 reads FNYEAQ.